This entry describes one TCR beta chain. At one end the junction does not follow the germline gene, possibly because of a read error. The source of the sample is a study of blood T cell repertoires in COVID-19. Study-level information: Sources were T cells, B-cell-depleted T cells, or PBMCs; the material itself was cDNA or gDNA.

How the authors handled the data: Amplifying reference gene primers gave estimates of nucleated cell counts. Clones were sequenced by immunoSEQ multiplex PCR, and TCRdb holds only the in-frame ones, with some missing. Clonal size and the V and J genes are those of that table, whereas D and trimming came from the DNA. There are some 450,000 clones in the sample; roughly 88% occur only once, and roughly 12% lies in the top ten. CDR3 size: 15 residues. Germline CDR1 and CDR2: SGHTA and FQGNSA. The sequence came from a woman between 50 and 59 years old with COVID-19, enrolled during active disease. This chain connects TRBV7-2 to TRBJ2-1; D is uncertain. The sequencing sample was made of peripheral blood. The CDR3 reads CASSLGATDFNEQFF. In DNA, the CDR3 is TGTGCCAGCAGCTTAGGAGCCACCGATTTCAATGAACAGTTCTTC.